This T cell receptor beta chain was sequenced in a study of T cells in Graves' hyperthyroidism and ophthalmopathy. Whole-study results and caveats: Among clonotypes expanded in thyroid above 0.001, most were also found in blood.

Using RNA transcripts as the source, TCR beta CDR3 regions were amplified. HTBI primers were the set used in a first-round RT-PCR of the TCR CDR3. In TCRdb, the multiplex PCR reads were re-called with MiXCR into one record per CDR3 protein. Of some 460,000 distinct CDR3 sequences listed, more than 15% are singletons. Stability of Graves' hyperthyroidism was defined as absent ophthalmopathy progression within 18 months. Hyperthyroidism patients were newly diagnosed, had disease duration under 2 months, and were aged 18 to 65 years. Patients having uncontrolled infection, another autoimmune disease, pregnancy or lactation were not included. This clonotype was detected many times. Antigen unknown. The V end was cut by 7 bases, the J end by 6 bases, with 20 bases between. Germline assignment: CDR1 SGHAT and CDR2 FQDESV (reference sequence). The CDR3 has 15 residues.

The chain has TRBV11-1 and TRBJ2-3; possible D gene TRBD2, 5 bases. The clonotype was recovered from a woman between 18 and 29 years old with Graves' hyperthyroidism. Sequencing used blood. The CDR3 DNA reads as TGTGCCAGCACCGTGACTGCCGGAGGATCGGATACGCAGTATTTT. It translates to CASTVTAGGSDTQYF.